These 18 T cell receptor beta chains were all obtained from the same sample, sequenced in a study of cytomegalovirus exposure and HLA in healthy donors. It was with 60 Vbeta and 13 Jbeta primers that the PCR ran. Repertoires were generated with immunoSEQ multiplex PCR, while TCRdb's copy carries only in-frame clones and drops some. The sample carries under 150,000 clones, about 76% recorded once. The sequencing input was PBMCs. These TCRs come from a woman aged 40 to 50 in good health and CMV-seronegative.

This clone came up once. This chain connects TRBV28 to TRBJ2-7; D is unresolved. V was shortened by 2 bases and J by 7 bases, with 6 bases between the two germline ends. The CDR3 has 11 amino acids. The germline V gene encodes CDR1 MDHEN and CDR2 SYDVKM. CDR3 sequence reads: CASSLMEEQYF. CDR3 coding DNA: TGTGCCAGCAGTTTAATGGAGGAGCAGTACTTC. Complete variable domain (other parts from reference TRBV28 and TRBJ2-7): DVKVTQSSRYLVKRTGEKVFLECVQDMDHENMFWYRQDPGLGLRLIYFSYDVKMKEKGDIPEGYSVSREKKERFSLILESASTNQTSMYLCASSLMEEQYFGPGTRLTVT.

The chain recombines TRBV5-4 with TRBJ1-1; 8 positions agree with TRBD1. This CDR3 has 15 residues. V was pared by 4 bases and J by 4 bases, with 9 bases of the junction left unmatched. CDR1 and CDR2 from the germline V gene are SGHNT and YYREEE (reference sequence). CDR3 DNA sequence: TGTGCCAGCAGCATACCAGGGGGCCCATCCACTGAAGCTTTCTTT. It specifies CASSIPGGPSTEAFF.

The CDR3: CASSRTGSFGELFF. The DNA for the CDR3 is TGTGCCAGCAGCCGTACAGGCTCGTTCGGGGAGCTGTTTTTT. This chain connects TRBV7-6 to TRBJ2-2, with D maybe TRBD1 (5 bases). The V end lost 5 bases, the J end lost 7 bases, and 14 bases lay between the germline ends. The CDR3 has 14 residues. Germline V gene lookup returns CDR1 SGHVS and CDR2 FNYEAQ.

The rearrangement links TRBV27 to TRBJ1-2; 11 bases are shared with TRBD1. CDR1 and CDR2 (germline): MNHEY, SMNVEV (reference sequence). CDR3 length: 15 residues. Trimming took 5 bases from V and 8 from J; bases not matched to a gene: 10. The DNA of the CDR3 is TGTGCCAGCAGTATCTACGGGACAGGGGGTGGGGGCTACACCTTC. Its protein is CASSIYGTGGGGYTF.

The table lists this clone with a few counts. This chain connects TRBV4-1 to TRBJ2-6; D may be TRBD2 (6 bases). The germline V and J ends were trimmed by 0 bases and 0 bases, with 18 bases remaining between them. CDR1 MGHRA and CDR2 YSYEKL come from the germline V gene. The CDR3 is 20 residues long. CDR3 sequence: CASSQDRHREMSSGANVLTF. The DNA of the CDR3 is TGCGCCAGCAGCCAAGATCGGCACCGGGAGATGAGCTCTGGGGCCAACGTCCTGACTTTC.

This clone has a single count. V usage is TRBV4-1 and J usage is TRBJ1-1, with 7 bases fitting TRBD1. The CDR3 is 15 amino acids. Germline assignment: CDR1 MGHRA and CDR2 YSYEKL. Trimming took 0 bases from V and 1 from J; bases not matched to a gene: 2. The CDR3 DNA follows: TGCGCCAGCAGCCAAGATCAGGGGGGGAACACTGAAGCTTTCTTT. Translated, it gives CASSQDQGGNTEAFF.

The chain couples TRBV2 to TRBJ2-5; TRBD1 might be the D (5 bases). The CDR3 extends over 14 amino acids. Trimming took 2 bases from V and 1 from J, leaving 8 bases between them. Looked up from germline, CDR1 is SNHLY and CDR2 is FYNNEI. The CDR3: CASSELTVQETQYF. DNA for the CDR3: TGTGCCAGCAGTGAACTGACAGTCCAAGAGACCCAGTACTTC. The whole variable domain, remainder taken from reference TRBV2 and TRBJ2-5, is EPEVTQTPSHQVTQMGQEVILRCVPISNHLYFYWYRQILGQKVEFLVSFYNNEISEKSEIFDDQFSVERPDGSNFTLKIRSTKLEDSAMYFCASSELTVQETQYFGPGTRLLVL.

The chain couples TRBV7-2 to TRBJ1-2, with TRBD1 matching over 10 bases. CDR1 SGHTA and CDR2 FQGNSA come from the germline V gene. J gave up 2 bases and V 2 bases, and 5 bases lay outside the gene matches. This CDR3 comprises 16 residues. CDR3 DNA: TGTGCCAGCAGCTTAAGTTGGGACAGGGGAAACTATGGCTACACCTTC. Encoded protein: CASSLSWDRGNYGYTF.

The chain joins TRBV4-3 to TRBJ1-5; D gene ambiguous. Germline loops: CDR1 LGHNA, CDR2 YSLEER. The CDR3 length is 19 residues. V was shortened by 0 bases and J by 0 bases, with 18 bases between the two germline ends. In nucleotides, the CDR3 is TGCGCCAGCAGCCAAGAAGTGATAGAGAATAGTAATAGCAATCAGCCCCAGCATTTT. Protein product: CASSQEVIENSNSNQPQHF.

This chain joins TRBV19 and TRBJ1-1; the D gene is possibly TRBD1 (6 bases). CDR3 length: 14 amino acids. Germline V gene sequence: CDR1 LNHDA, CDR2 SQIVND (reference sequence). Trimming removed 2 bases from V and 2 bases from J, with 9 bases in between. The CDR3 here is CASSIPGANTEAFF. The CDR3 region has the DNA TGTGCCAGTAGTATACCAGGGGCCAACACTGAAGCTTTCTTT.

The chain is built from TRBV11-2 and TRBJ1-4; 7 nucleotides match TRBD1. The CDR3 has 16 residues. The V and J ends lost 2 bases and 5 bases, in that order; junction bases with no gene match: 8. Germline CDR1 SGHAT, CDR2 FQNNGV. The CDR3 sequence: CASSLQGGQPNEKLFF. Written as DNA, the CDR3 is TGTGCCAGCAGCTTACAAGGGGGACAGCCGAATGAAAAACTGTTTTTT.

This clone was counted a single time. The rearrangement joins TRBV27 to TRBJ2-7; D might be TRBD1 (6 bases). Trimming took off 4 bases at V and 3 bases at J, with 10 bases between the two ends. In germline, CDR1 is MNHEY, CDR2 SMNVEV (reference sequence). The CDR3 runs to 13 residues. DNA for the CDR3: TGTGCCAGCAGTTGGGGACAACTCTACGAGCAGTACTTC. It yields the protein CASSWGQLYEQYF.

This clone appeared once. The CDR3 here is CASSYLAQAYEQYF. In DNA form, the CDR3 reads TGTGCCAGCAGTTACCTAGCGCAAGCCTACGAGCAGTACTTC. The chain joins TRBV6-6 to TRBJ2-7; a possible D gene is TRBD2 (6 bases). The CDR3 loop spans 14 amino acids. V dropped 2 bases and J dropped 2 bases, with 10 bases sitting between them. The germline CDR1 and CDR2 sequences are MNHNY and SVGAGI (reference sequence).

J is TRBJ2-1 and V is TRBV5-1; 13 bases are a match to TRBD2. Germline V gene sequence: CDR1 SGHRS, CDR2 YFSETQ. The CDR3 is 19 amino acids. J gave up 0 bases and V 5 bases, and 11 bases lay outside the gene matches. The chain's CDR3 is CASSSGTSGAGSSYNEQFF. CDR3 in DNA: TGCGCCAGCAGTTCCGGGACTAGCGGGGCTGGAAGCTCCTACAATGAGCAGTTCTTC. Full variable domain (remainder filled in from reference TRBV5-1 and TRBJ2-1): KAGVTQTPRYLIKTRGQQVTLSCSPISGHRSVSWYQQTPGQGLQFLFEYFSETQRNKGNFPGRFSGRQFSNSRSEMNVSTLELGDSALYLCASSSGTSGAGSSYNEQFFGPGTRLTVL.

This clone turned up a few times. This sequence joins TRBV14 and TRBJ1-1; no definite D call. Trimming pared 7 bases from V and 2 bases from J, leaving 11 bases between. CDR1 is SGHDN, CDR2 FVKESK, per germline. This CDR3 is 13 amino acids long. The CDR3 DNA reads as TGTGCCAGCAAGAGGGCTCTCAACACTGAAGCTTTCTTT. This encodes CASKRALNTEAFF.

The rearrangement uses TRBV29-1 and TRBJ2-2; the D gene is possibly TRBD1 (5 bases). Trimming removed 7 bases from V and 5 bases from J, with 29 bases in between. CDR1 and CDR2 (germline): SQVTM, ANQGSEA. This CDR3 is built from 18 residues. Written as DNA, the CDR3 is TGCAGCGCCTTGAGTCCAGGGCCTATCAAGAGTTGGACCGGGGAGCTGTTTTTT. Amino acids: CSALSPGPIKSWTGELFF.

CDR3 sequence (DNA): TGTGCCAGCAGCGTCTCGATTGCGGGGGTGGGCACAGATACGCAGTATTTT. This codes for CASSVSIAGVGTDTQYF. The rearrangement links TRBV9 to TRBJ2-3; 7 bases agree with TRBD2. V shed 2 bases, J shed 1 base, and the junction held 10 bases outside the gene matches. CDR1 is SGDLS, CDR2 YYNGEE, per germline. The CDR3 is 17 amino acids.

Only a few counts were recorded for this clone. The rearrangement joins TRBV2 to TRBJ1-3; unclear D gene. This CDR3 has 14 amino acids. V lost 4 bases and J lost 14, with 21 bases in between. Germline assignment: CDR1 SNHLY and CDR2 FYNNEI. CDR3 DNA: TGTGCCAGCAGTGTCGAGTCCCTCAACCGGGTACTATATTTT. Protein sequence: CASSVESLNRVLYF.